This T cell receptor beta chain was retrieved from a study of CXCR3-negative and CXCR3-positive naive CD8 T cells (dated by TCRdb to between 2018 and 2021). About the study as a whole: In total, about 150 million TRB reads were obtained, or roughly 1.5 +/- 0.3 million reads per library. Diversity and physicochemical repertoire analyses covered 10 to 11 donors pooled from two independent experiments. TRBV-TRBJ cluster analysis included naive subsets from roughly 5 donors and memory cells from 3 donors. On the study overall, not on this receptor specifically: TRBV-TRBJ usage was similar between naive CXCR3-negative and CXCR3-positive cells from the same donor, while memory cells showed distinct patterns. Because CXCR3 expression was partially decreased after cryopreservation, freshly isolated PBMCs were used for most assays. Because surface CD5, which is linked to self-reactivity in mice, was comparable between the naive subsets, TCR interaction strength was also inferred from TRB CDR3 physicochemical properties. Comparably high repertoire diversity was found in both naive subsets, whereas much lower repertoire diversity was found in memory CD8+ T cells. Compared with CXCR3-negative naive cells, CXCR3-positive naive cells had TRB CDR3s with higher hydrophobicity (lower Kidera factor 4), lower energy, and higher strength and volume indices.

Each CD8+ T cell subset was flow-sorted in triplicate, and 300,000 to 350,000 cells per subset were placed directly into RLT lysis buffer. To keep memory contaminants out, a stringent definition of naive CD8+ T cells was applied: CD45RO-CCR7+CD27+CD95-. Peripheral blood mononuclear cells were isolated from buffy coats using standard density gradient centrifugation. Naive CXCR3-negative and CXCR3-positive CD8+ T cells were flow-sorted using a FACSAria III. Total RNA was extracted from sorted cells using an RNeasy Mini Kit. A word on this clonotype: Its antigen is still unknown.

The CDR3, from cysteine to phenylalanine, totals 15 residues. The nucleotide record is missing. Via the germline V gene, CDR1 is SGHRS and CDR2 YFSETQ. Instrument used: NextSeq 550. The Human TCR Profiling Kit (MiLaboratory) was used to make UMI-labeled 5' RACE TRB cDNA libraries. cDNA synthesis used the entire amount of extracted RNA, and PCR amplification then used the entire amount of cDNA produced. Libraries were prepared in parallel with an identical number of PCR cycles. Processing in the source paper ran as follows. About 53,000 +/- 9,400 unique UMI-labeled TRB cDNA molecules per library were extracted with MIGEC and MiXCR, with at least two reads per UMI required. On average, roughly 40,000 +/- 10,000 functional in-frame TRB CDR3 nucleotide clonotypes lacking stop codons were found per library. After downsampling to 5000 UMI-labeled TRB molecules per sample, diversity metrics such as normalized Shannon-Wiener and Chao1 were calculated in VDJtools. VDJtools was used to calculate clonotype-size-weighted physicochemical properties of the central five CDR3 residues, namely interaction energy, strength, volume and Kidera factor 4. TCRdb reanalyzed the reads, keeping one entry per CDR3 protein sequence and omitting DNA. These V and J calls are TCRdb output, not the study's own analysis. The sample's table lists a count of about 150,000 distinct CDR3 sequences. The top ten clones comprise approximately 0.46% of the sample.

This receptor was obtained from a human donor in good health. Some clones in this sample may be carry-over from other donors' samples. Here the chain combines TRBV5-1 and TRBJ1-1; TCRdb's D gene call, TRBD1, goes unchecked for lack of DNA. The sample taken for sequencing was naive CXCR3+ CD8+ T cells from blood. In light of the paper, this sample's cell subset or site label describes: CD45RO-CCR7+CD27+CD95- naive CD8+ T cells expressing CXCR3 (TNR3+). CDR3 sequence: CASSLGVTGVTEAFF.